A single sample gave rise to the 24 T cell receptor beta chains below, sequenced in a study of shared clonotypes between healthy human individuals. Produced via immunoSEQ multiplex PCR; TCRdb's table is partial and in-frame only. The repertoire holds 640,000 or so clones, with about 78% as singletons. The sequenced material came from memory CD4+ T cells sorted from blood. Specified subset: CD45RA-negative fraction. All receptors derive from a woman in her 30s in good health.

The rearrangement links TRBV19 to TRBJ1-4, with 7 bases fitting TRBD1. Germline CDR1 LNHDA, CDR2 SQIVND (reference sequence). The length of the CDR3 is 13 residues. With V trimmed by 7 bases and J by 11 bases, 10 bases remained unmatched. DNA of the CDR3: TGTGCCAGTATGGGGACAGTCGGCCACAAACTGTTTTTT. Encoded protein: CASMGTVGHKLFF.

V is TRBV14 and J is TRBJ1-4; D not certain. This CDR3 spans 17 amino acids. Per germline, CDR1 SGHDN and CDR2 FVKESK. V gave up 0 bases and J gave up 6 bases, with 17 bases separating them. In DNA, the CDR3 is TGTGCCAGCAGCCAAGATGGGCGGGAGCGGAATCATGAAAAACTGTTTTTT. As protein: CASSQDGRERNHEKLFF.

The rearrangement uses TRBV5-1 and TRBJ2-3; 7 bases map to TRBD2. Germline values: CDR1 SGHRS, CDR2 YFSETQ. The CDR3 loop spans 18 amino acids. J lost 5 bases, V lost 0 bases, and 15 bases had no gene match. In DNA form, the CDR3 reads TGCGCCAGCAGCTTGGATCCCAATGTTGGGAGGGCCGAAGATACGCAGTATTTT. Amino acid sequence: CASSLDPNVGRAEDTQYF.

This chain connects TRBV18 to TRBJ2-5; D ambiguous. Germline V gene lookup returns CDR1 KGHSH and CDR2 LQKENI. CDR3 length: 10 amino acids. The V end lost 5 bases, the J end lost 3 bases, and 1 base lay between the germline ends. Here the CDR3 reads CASSEETQYF. The CDR3 coding sequence is TGTGCCAGCTCAGAAGAGACCCAGTACTTC.

The J gene is TRBJ1-5, the V gene TRBV6-1, with 7 bases that match TRBD1. Trimming took 5 bases from V and 5 from J; bases not matched to a gene: 9. CDR1 is MNHNS and CDR2 is SASEGT in the germline V gene. The CDR3 is made up of 15 amino acids. The DNA for the CDR3 is TGTGCCAGCAGTACTCTGACAGGGACCGATCAGCCCCAGCATTTT. Protein: CASSTLTGTDQPQHF.

The chain has TRBV28 and TRBJ1-1; D is undetermined. Trimming took 5 bases from V and 10 from J, leaving 14 bases between them. The CDR3 consists of 12 residues. The germline gives CDR1 MDHEN, CDR2 SYDVKM. The CDR3 DNA sequence: TGTGCCAGCAGTACATCAGCGCGGGGAGCTTTCTTT. Translated, it gives CASSTSARGAFF.

The gene calls are TRBV7-8 and TRBJ1-1; D uncertain. CDR1 and CDR2 (germline): SGHVS, FQNEAQ. The CDR3 extends over 14 amino acids. V lost 8 bases, J lost 1 base, and 14 bases lay in between. The CDR3 nucleotides read TGTGCCAGCTCAATCGTCCGACGGAACACTGAAGCTTTCTTT. Its protein product is CASSIVRRNTEAFF. The whole variable domain, filled in from reference TRBV7-8 and TRBJ1-1, reads GAGVSQSPRYKVAKRGQDVALRCDPISGHVSLFWYQQALGQGPEFLTYFQNEAQLDKSGLPSDRFFAERPEGSVSTLKIQRTQQEDSAVYLCASSIVRRNTEAFFGQGTRLTVV.

The V gene is TRBV5-1, the J gene TRBJ1-4; D is undetermined. Germline CDR1 SGHRS, CDR2 YFSETQ. The CDR3 spans 15 residues. Trimming shortened V by 4 bases and J by 2 bases, and 12 bases separated the two germline ends. DNA for the CDR3: TGCGCCAGCAGCCTCCTAGCGTCGACTAATGAAAAACTGTTTTTT. Protein product: CASSLLASTNEKLFF.

This clone was counted ten times or more. The chain has TRBV12-5 and TRBJ2-1, with D perhaps given as TRBD1 or TRBD2 (6 bases each). Trimming left V 6 bases short and J 8 bases short, with 14 bases between. Germline V CDR1 and CDR2: LGHNT, FRNRAP. This CDR3 is 13 amino acids long. CDR3 in DNA: TGTGCTAGTGGCCCCTCCGGGGGCGATGAGCAGTTCTTC. This sequence encodes CASGPSGGDEQFF.

The V and J genes are TRBV29-1 and TRBJ2-5; D remains ambiguous. This CDR3 spans 12 amino acids. V lost 3 bases, J lost 3 bases, and 8 bases lay in between. Germline V CDR1 and CDR2: SQVTM, ANQGSEA. Here the CDR3 reads CSVDDPKETQYF. CDR3 DNA: TGCAGCGTTGACGACCCTAAAGAGACCCAGTACTTC.

This rearrangement joins TRBV18 to TRBJ2-1; 7 bases line up with TRBD2. The junction had 9 bases not matched to a gene; V was cut back by 2 bases and J by 8 bases. CDR3 size: 15 residues. From germline, CDR1 is KGHSH and CDR2 LQKENI. CDR3 region: CASSPSAGAGDEQFF. CDR3 in DNA: TGTGCCAGCTCACCATCGGCGGGAGCAGGCGATGAGCAGTTCTTC.

The V gene is TRBV28, the J gene TRBJ2-7; possible D gene TRBD1, 5 bases. Germline CDR1 reads MDHEN; CDR2 reads SYDVKM. The CDR3 consists of 13 residues. V lost 6 bases and J 5 bases, leaving 14 bases between the germline ends. CDR3 protein: CASSPQDFDEQYF. CDR3 nucleotide sequence: TGTGCCAGCAGCCCACAGGATTTCGACGAGCAGTACTTC.

The rearrangement links TRBV5-4 to TRBJ1-1; possibly TRBD1 for D (6 bases). V was trimmed by 4 bases and J by 6 bases, leaving 13 bases between them. Germline lookup yields CDR1 SGHNT and CDR2 YYREEE (reference sequence). This CDR3 is built from 13 residues. The CDR3 region has the DNA TGTGCCAGCAGCCCTCGGGGGGGCGCTGAAGCTTTCTTT. Translation gives CASSPRGGAEAFF.

V usage is TRBV5-6 and J usage is TRBJ2-3; TRBD2 might be the D (5 bases). V was trimmed by 4 bases and J by 9 bases, leaving 21 bases between them. Germline CDR1 and CDR2: SGHDT and YYEEEE. The CDR3 totals 15 residues. The CDR3 loop reads CASSPTRGAAGTQYF. CDR3 sequence (DNA): TGTGCCAGCAGCCCGACCCGGGGAGCGGCAGGAACGCAGTATTTT.

This chain connects TRBV4-1 to TRBJ2-1, with 9 bases matching TRBD2. V gave up 1 base and J gave up 7 bases; unmatched junction bases: 11. In germline, CDR1 is MGHRA, CDR2 YSYEKL. This CDR3 has 17 amino acids. CDR3: CASSQGRGLAGSNEQFF. The CDR3 region has the DNA TGCGCCAGCAGCCAAGGGCGAGGGCTAGCGGGATCGAATGAGCAGTTCTTC.

The V and J genes are TRBV27 and TRBJ1-1; perhaps TRBD1 as D (6 bases). Trimming left V 4 bases short and J 4 bases short, with 10 bases between. The CDR3 runs 13 residues. Germline loops: CDR1 MNHEY, CDR2 SMNVEV (reference sequence). CDR3 sequence (DNA): TGTGCCAGCAGTTCAAACAGGGTCACTGAAGCTTTCTTT. Its protein is CASSSNRVTEAFF.

The chain employs TRBV6-5 and TRBJ2-3, with D unclear. The V end was cut by 5 bases, the J end by 0 bases, with 12 bases between. Germline CDR1 reads MNHEY; CDR2 reads SVGAGI. The length of the CDR3 is 15 residues. The CDR3 nucleotides are TGTGCCAGCAGTACCCCGTCGGATAGCACAGATACGCAGTATTTT. Its protein product is CASSTPSDSTDTQYF.

The rearrangement joins TRBV15 to TRBJ2-1, with 10 bases that match TRBD2. CDR3 length: 16 amino acids. Germline V lookup: CDR1 LNHNV, CDR2 YYDKDF (reference sequence). The V and J ends lost 3 bases and 6 bases, in that order; junction bases with no gene match: 8. CDR3 nucleotide sequence: TGTGCCACCAGCAGGGGAGCGGGAGGGCCGGGCAATGAGCAGTTCTTC. This sequence encodes CATSRGAGGPGNEQFF. Filled out from reference TRBV15 and TRBJ2-1, the complete variable domain reads DAMVIQNPRYQVTQFGKPVTLSCSQTLNHNVMYWYQQKSSQAPKLLFHYYDKDFNNEADTPDNFQSRRPNTSFCFLDIRSPGLGDTAMYLCATSRGAGGPGNEQFFGPGTRLTVL.

This clone was seen a single time. Within the sample, other DNA sequences also encode this same CDR3. V gene TRBV5-1 combines with J gene TRBJ1-1, with D unresolved. This CDR3 has 14 amino acids. The V and J ends lost 0 bases and 2 bases respectively, with 8 bases between them. From germline, CDR1 is SGHRS and CDR2 YFSETQ. CDR3: CASSLGHGNTEAFF. The CDR3 DNA follows: TGCGCCAGCAGCTTGGGCCACGGAAACACTGAAGCTTTCTTT.

This clone was seen a handful of times. This sequence joins TRBV5-8 and TRBJ2-3, with TRBD2 matching 11 bases. V was pared by 0 bases and J by 6 bases, with 6 bases of the junction left unmatched. CDR3 size: 16 residues. In germline, CDR1 is SGHTS, CDR2 YDEGEE. The CDR3 nucleotides read TGTGCCAGCAGCTTGGTTGCGACTAGCGGGAAGGATACGCAGTATTTT. The encoded protein is CASSLVATSGKDTQYF.

A few counts support this clone. CDR3 amino acids: CASSLVPGGETQYF. In nucleotides, the CDR3 is TGTGCCAGCAGCTTAGTTCCAGGGGGAGAGACCCAGTACTTC. The V gene is TRBV7-8, the J gene TRBJ2-5; 7 bases align to TRBD1. J lost 4 bases, V lost 1 base, and 3 bases had no gene match. The CDR3 sequence is 14 residues long. CDR1 is SGHVS, CDR2 FQNEAQ, per germline.

This clone was seen a few times. The chain employs TRBV28 and TRBJ1-4; 9 bases fit TRBD1. CDR1 is MDHEN and CDR2 is SYDVKM in the germline V gene. The junction had 3 bases not matched to a gene; V was cut back by 6 bases and J by 4 bases. The CDR3 covers 14 residues. CDR3 sequence reads: CASRGTGFNEKLFF. The DNA for the CDR3 is TGTGCCAGCAGGGGGACAGGGTTTAATGAAAAACTGTTTTTT.

The chain combines TRBV29-1 with TRBJ2-3, with 7 bases identical to TRBD1. CDR3 length equals 12 residues. Per germline, CDR1 SQVTM and CDR2 ANQGSEA. Trimming took 7 bases from V and 5 from J; bases not matched to a gene: 6. CDR3 sequence reads: CSAGRQGDTQYF. The CDR3 nucleotides read TGCAGCGCCGGGCGACAGGGAGATACGCAGTATTTT.

The genes are TRBV15 and TRBJ2-7; TRBD1 aligns across 9 bases. This CDR3 has 13 amino acids. V was pared by 3 bases and J by 3 bases, with 0 bases of the junction left unmatched. Germline V gene data show CDR1 as LNHNV and CDR2 as YYDKDF (reference sequence). The CDR3 region is CATSRTGGYEQYF. As DNA, the CDR3 is TGTGCCACCAGCAGGACAGGGGGCTACGAGCAGTACTTC.